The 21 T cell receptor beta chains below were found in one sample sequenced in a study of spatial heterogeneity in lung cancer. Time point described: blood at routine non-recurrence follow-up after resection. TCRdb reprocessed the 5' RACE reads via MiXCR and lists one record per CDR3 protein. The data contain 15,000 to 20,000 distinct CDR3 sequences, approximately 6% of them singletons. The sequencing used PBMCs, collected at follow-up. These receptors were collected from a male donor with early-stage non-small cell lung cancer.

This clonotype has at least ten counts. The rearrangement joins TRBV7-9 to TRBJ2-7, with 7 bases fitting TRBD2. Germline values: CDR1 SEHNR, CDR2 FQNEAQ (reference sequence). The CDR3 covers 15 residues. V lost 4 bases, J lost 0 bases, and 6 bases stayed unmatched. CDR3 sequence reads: CASSSRTRSSYEQYF. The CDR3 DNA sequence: TGTGCCAGCAGCTCCCGGACTAGGAGCTCCTACGAGCAGTACTTC. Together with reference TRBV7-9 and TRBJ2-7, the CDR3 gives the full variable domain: DTGVSQNPRHKITKRGQNVTFRCDPISEHNRLYWYRQTLGQGPEFLTYFQNEAQLEKSRLLSDRFSAERPKGSFSTLEIQRTEQGDSAMYLCASSSRTRSSYEQYFGPGTRLTVT.

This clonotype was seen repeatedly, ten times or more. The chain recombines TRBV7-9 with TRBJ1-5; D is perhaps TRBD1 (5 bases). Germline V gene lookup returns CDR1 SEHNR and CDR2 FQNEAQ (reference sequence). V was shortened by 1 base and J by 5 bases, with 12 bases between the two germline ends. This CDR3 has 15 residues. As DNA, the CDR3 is TGTGCCAGCAGCTTAGGGGGCGGGGGTTATCAGCCCCAGCATTTT. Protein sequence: CASSLGGGGYQPQHF. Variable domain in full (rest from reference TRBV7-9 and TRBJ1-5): DTGVSQNPRHKITKRGQNVTFRCDPISEHNRLYWYRQTLGQGPEFLTYFQNEAQLEKSRLLSDRFSAERPKGSFSTLEIQRTEQGDSAMYLCASSLGGGGYQPQHFGDGTRLSIL.

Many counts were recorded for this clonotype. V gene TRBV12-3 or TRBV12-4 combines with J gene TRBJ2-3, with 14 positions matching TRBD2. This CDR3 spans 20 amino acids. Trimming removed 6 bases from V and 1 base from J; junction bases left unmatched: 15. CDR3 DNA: TGTGCCAGCAGCCCCTCGGGACTAGCGGGAGTTGGTCGGCGCACAGATACGCAGTATTTT. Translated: CASSPSGLAGVGRRTDTQYF.

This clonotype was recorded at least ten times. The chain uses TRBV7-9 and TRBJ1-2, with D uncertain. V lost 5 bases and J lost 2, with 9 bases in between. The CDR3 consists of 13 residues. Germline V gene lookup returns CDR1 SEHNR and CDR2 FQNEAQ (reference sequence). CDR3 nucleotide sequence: TGTGCCAGCAGCCCCGACGGAAACTATGGCTACACCTTC. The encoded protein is CASSPDGNYGYTF.

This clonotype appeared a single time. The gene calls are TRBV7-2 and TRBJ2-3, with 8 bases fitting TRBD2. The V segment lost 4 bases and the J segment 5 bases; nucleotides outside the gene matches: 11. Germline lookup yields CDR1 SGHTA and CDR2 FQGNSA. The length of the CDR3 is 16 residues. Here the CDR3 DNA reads TGTGCCAGCAGCTCCAACCCCGGGGGGGCGATAGATACGCAGTATTTT. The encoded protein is CASSSNPGGAIDTQYF.

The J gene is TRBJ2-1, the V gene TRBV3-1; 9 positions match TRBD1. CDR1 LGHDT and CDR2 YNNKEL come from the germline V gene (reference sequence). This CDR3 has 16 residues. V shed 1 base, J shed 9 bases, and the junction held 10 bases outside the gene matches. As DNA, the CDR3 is TGTGCCAGCAGCCAAGCCGGGACAGGGCGGTTGGGTGAGCAGTTCTTC. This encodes CASSQAGTGRLGEQFF.

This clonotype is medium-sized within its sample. In nucleotides, the CDR3 is TGCAGTGCTAGGGACCGGGAGAGCTACGAGCAGTACTTC. This translates into CSARDRESYEQYF. The chain links TRBV20-1 to TRBJ2-7, with a tentative D call TRBD2 (6 bases). V gave up 3 bases and J gave up 3 bases, with 12 bases separating them. CDR3 length equals 13 residues. Germline V gene data show CDR1 as DFQATT and CDR2 as SNEGSKA (reference sequence).

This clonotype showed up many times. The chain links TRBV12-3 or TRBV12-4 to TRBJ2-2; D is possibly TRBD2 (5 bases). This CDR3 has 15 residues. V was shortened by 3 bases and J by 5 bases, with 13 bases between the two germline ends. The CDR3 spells CASSFAGIGTGELFF. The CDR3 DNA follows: TGTGCCAGCAGTTTTGCCGGGATAGGGACCGGGGAGCTGTTTTTT.

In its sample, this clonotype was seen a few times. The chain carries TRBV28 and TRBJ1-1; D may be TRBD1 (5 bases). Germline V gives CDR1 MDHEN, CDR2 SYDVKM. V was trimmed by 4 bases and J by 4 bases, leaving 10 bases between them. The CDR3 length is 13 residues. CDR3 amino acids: CASSSGMGTEAFF. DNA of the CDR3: TGTGCCAGCAGTTCAGGGATGGGCACTGAAGCTTTCTTT.

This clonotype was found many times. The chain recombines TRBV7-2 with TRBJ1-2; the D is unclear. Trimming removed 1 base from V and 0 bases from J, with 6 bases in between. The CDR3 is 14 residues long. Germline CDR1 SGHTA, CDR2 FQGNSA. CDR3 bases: TGTGCCAGCAGCTTAGACGGAGCTAACTATGGCTACACCTTC. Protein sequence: CASSLDGANYGYTF.

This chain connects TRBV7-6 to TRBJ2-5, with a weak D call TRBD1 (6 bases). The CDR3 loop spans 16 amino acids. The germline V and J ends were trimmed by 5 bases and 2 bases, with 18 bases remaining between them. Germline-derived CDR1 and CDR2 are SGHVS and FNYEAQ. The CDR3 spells CASSARGGTIQETQYF. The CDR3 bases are TGTGCCAGCAGCGCCAGAGGGGGAACAATTCAAGAGACCCAGTACTTC.

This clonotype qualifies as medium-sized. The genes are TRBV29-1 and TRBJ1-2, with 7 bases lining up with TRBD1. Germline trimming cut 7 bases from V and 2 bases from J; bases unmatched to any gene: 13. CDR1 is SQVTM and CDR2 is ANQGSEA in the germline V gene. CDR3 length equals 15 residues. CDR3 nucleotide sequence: TGCAGCGCAGCACGGGGGACAGCTGGCAACTATGGCTACACCTTC. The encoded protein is CSAARGTAGNYGYTF.

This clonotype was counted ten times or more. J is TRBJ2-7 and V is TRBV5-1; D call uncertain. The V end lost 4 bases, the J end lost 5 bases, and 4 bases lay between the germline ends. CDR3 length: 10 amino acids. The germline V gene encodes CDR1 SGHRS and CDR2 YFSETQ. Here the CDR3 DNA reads TGCGCCAGCAGCGGGAACGAGCAGTACTTC. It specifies CASSGNEQYF.

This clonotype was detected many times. Here the CDR3 DNA reads TGTGCCAGCAGCGTAGGTCGGGACACTGAAGCTTTCTTT. This codes for CASSVGRDTEAFF. The V call is TRBV9, the J call TRBJ1-1; D gene unclear. V was trimmed by 0 bases and J by 3 bases, leaving 6 bases between them. The CDR3 is 13 amino acids. Germline CDR1 SGDLS, CDR2 YYNGEE.

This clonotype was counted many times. The CDR3 DNA reads TGTGCCAGCAGTTTCTGGCAGTCCTCTGGGGCCAACGTCCTGACTTTC. Its translation is CASSFWQSSGANVLTF. The chain is built from TRBV27 and TRBJ2-6; no reliable D call. Germline V CDR1 and CDR2: MNHEY, SMNVEV (reference sequence). The CDR3 has 16 residues. V lost 3 bases and J lost 0, with 9 bases in between.

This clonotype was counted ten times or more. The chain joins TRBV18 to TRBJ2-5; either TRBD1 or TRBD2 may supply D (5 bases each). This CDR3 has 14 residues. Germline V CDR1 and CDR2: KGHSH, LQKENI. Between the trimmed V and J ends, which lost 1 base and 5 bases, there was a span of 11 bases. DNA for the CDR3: TGTGCCAGCTCACCACAGCAGGGCGGGGAGACCCAGTACTTC. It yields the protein CASSPQQGGETQYF.

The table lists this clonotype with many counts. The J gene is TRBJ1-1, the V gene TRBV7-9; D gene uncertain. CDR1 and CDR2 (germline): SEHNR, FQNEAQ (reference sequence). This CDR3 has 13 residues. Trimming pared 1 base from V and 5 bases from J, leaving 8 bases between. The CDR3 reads CASSLVAETEAFF. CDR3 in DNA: TGTGCCAGCAGCTTAGTAGCGGAAACTGAAGCTTTCTTT.

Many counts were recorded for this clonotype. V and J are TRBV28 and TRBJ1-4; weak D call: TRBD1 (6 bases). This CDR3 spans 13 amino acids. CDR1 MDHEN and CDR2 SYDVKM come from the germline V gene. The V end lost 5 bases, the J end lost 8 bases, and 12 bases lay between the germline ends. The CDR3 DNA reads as TGTGCCAGCAGTCCAGGGGATGGGGAAAAACTGTTTTTT. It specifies CASSPGDGEKLFF.

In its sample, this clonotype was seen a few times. The CDR3 nucleotides read TGTGCCAGCAGCCTCGGACAGGCCGCCGTGGGGCCCCAGCATTTT. Amino acid sequence: CASSLGQAAVGPQHF. The V call is TRBV7-2, the J call TRBJ1-5; TRBD1 aligns across 7 bases. The CDR3 sequence is 15 residues long. J lost 9 bases, V lost 5 bases, and 13 bases had no gene match. Germline V gene lookup returns CDR1 SGHTA and CDR2 FQGNSA.

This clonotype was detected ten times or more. This chain's CDR3 is CASSPNHSGRAADTQYF. DNA for the CDR3: TGTGCCAGCAGTCCCAACCACAGCGGGAGGGCCGCAGATACGCAGTATTTT. V gene TRBV27 combines with J gene TRBJ2-3; 10 nucleotides align to TRBD2. Germline V gives CDR1 MNHEY, CDR2 SMNVEV (reference sequence). CDR3 length: 17 amino acids. After removal of 5 bases from V and 4 bases from J, the junction contained 12 bases not matched to a gene.

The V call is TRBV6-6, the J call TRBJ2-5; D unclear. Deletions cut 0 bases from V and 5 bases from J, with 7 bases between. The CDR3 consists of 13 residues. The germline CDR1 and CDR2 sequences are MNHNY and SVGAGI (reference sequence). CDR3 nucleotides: TGTGCCAGCAGTTACTCGCGATTGGAGACCCAGTACTTC. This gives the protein CASSYSRLETQYF.